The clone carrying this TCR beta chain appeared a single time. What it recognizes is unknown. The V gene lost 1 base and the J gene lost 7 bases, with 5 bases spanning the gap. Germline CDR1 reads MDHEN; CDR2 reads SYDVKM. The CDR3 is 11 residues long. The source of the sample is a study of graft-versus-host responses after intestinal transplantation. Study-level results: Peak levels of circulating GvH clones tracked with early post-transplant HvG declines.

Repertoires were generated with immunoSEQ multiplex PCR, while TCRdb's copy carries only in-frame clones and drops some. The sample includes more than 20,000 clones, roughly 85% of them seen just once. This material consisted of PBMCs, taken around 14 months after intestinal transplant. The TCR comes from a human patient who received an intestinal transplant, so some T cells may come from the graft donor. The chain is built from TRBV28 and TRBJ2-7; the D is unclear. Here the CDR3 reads CASSLFREQYF. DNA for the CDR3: TGTGCCAGCAGTTTATTTCGGGAGCAGTACTTC.